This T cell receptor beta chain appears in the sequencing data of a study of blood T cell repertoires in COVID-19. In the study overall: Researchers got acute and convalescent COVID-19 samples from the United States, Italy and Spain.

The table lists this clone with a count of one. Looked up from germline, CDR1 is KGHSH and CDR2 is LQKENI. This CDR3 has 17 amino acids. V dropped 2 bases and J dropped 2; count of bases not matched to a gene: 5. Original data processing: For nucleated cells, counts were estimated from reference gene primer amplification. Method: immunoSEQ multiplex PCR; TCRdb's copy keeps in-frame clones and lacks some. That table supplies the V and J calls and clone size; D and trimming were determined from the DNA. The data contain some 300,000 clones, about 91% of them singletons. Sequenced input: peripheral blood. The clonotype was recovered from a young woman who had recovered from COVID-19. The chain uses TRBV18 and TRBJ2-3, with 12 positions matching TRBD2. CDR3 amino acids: CASSPEGTSGPTDTQYF. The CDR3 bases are TGTGCCAGCTCACCAGAAGGGACTAGCGGGCCCACAGATACGCAGTATTTT.